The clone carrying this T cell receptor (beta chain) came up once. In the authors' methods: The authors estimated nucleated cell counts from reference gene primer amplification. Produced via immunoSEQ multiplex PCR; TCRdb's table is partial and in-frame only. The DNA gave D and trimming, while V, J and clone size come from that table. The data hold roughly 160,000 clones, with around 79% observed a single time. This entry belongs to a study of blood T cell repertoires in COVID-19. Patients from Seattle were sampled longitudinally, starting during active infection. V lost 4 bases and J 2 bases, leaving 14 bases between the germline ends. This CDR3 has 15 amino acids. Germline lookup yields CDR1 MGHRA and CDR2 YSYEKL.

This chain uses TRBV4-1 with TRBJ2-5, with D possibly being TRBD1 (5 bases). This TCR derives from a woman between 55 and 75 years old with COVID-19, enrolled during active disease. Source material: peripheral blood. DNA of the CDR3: TGCGCCAGCAGCCCGGTAGGACAAGAGCAAGAGACCCAGTACTTC. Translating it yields CASSPVGQEQETQYF.